The 21 T cell receptor beta chains given below trace back to one sample, sequenced in a study of blood T cell repertoires in COVID-19. Method: immunoSEQ multiplex PCR; TCRdb's copy keeps in-frame clones and lacks some. The sample has roughly 250,000 clones, approximately 90% seen once; the top ten hold approximately 2.1%. Material: peripheral blood. All receptors derive from a woman in her 40s who had recovered from COVID-19.

This clone was detected only once. V is TRBV18 and J is TRBJ2-5, with D possibly TRBD1 on 6 matching bases. The CDR3 has 13 residues. Germline assignment: CDR1 KGHSH and CDR2 LQKENI. Trimming left V 4 bases short and J 2 bases short, with 8 bases between. The CDR3 here is CASSRTDQETQYF. The DNA for the CDR3 is TGTGCCAGCTCACGGACAGATCAAGAGACCCAGTACTTC.

This CDR3 reads CASSLGTRGNEQFF. In DNA form, the CDR3 reads TGCGCCAGCAGCTTGGGGACTAGGGGGAATGAGCAGTTCTTC. The rearrangement uses TRBV5-1 and TRBJ2-1; a weak D match, TRBD2 (7 bases). Deletions cut 0 bases from V and 7 bases from J, with 11 bases between. The length of the CDR3 is 14 residues. Germline-derived CDR1 and CDR2 are SGHRS and YFSETQ.

This clone was detected only once. The chain employs TRBV28 and TRBJ2-3; weak D call: TRBD2 (5 bases). Germline CDR1 and CDR2: MDHEN and SYDVKM. The germline V and J ends were trimmed by 7 bases and 4 bases, with 9 bases remaining between them. The CDR3 runs 12 residues. This CDR3 is CASTPAADTQYF. DNA of the CDR3: TGTGCCAGCACCCCAGCGGCAGATACGCAGTATTTT.

This sequence joins TRBV5-1 and TRBJ2-7, with 9 bases matching TRBD1. The CDR3 contains 16 residues. The germline gives CDR1 SGHRS, CDR2 YFSETQ. V shed 3 bases, J shed 2 bases, and the junction held 9 bases outside the gene matches. CDR3 sequence (DNA): TGCGCCAGCAGCTCCGCCTCCGGGACAGGGACCTACGAGCAGTACTTC. Its translation: CASSSASGTGTYEQYF.

V is TRBV6-2 or TRBV6-3 and J is TRBJ1-5; 9 positions match TRBD1. The CDR3 covers 17 residues. The germline gives CDR1 MNHEY, CDR2 SVGEGT. V was pared by 5 bases and J by 2 bases, with 10 bases of the junction left unmatched. In nucleotides, the CDR3 is TGTGCCAGCAGTAGGGGACAGGGAACGGGGGGCAATCAGCCCCAGCATTTT. It specifies CASSRGQGTGGNQPQHF.

The gene calls are TRBV5-5 and TRBJ2-7, with 7 bases matching TRBD1. The CDR3 is 15 residues long. V was pared by 0 bases and J by 2 bases, with 5 bases of the junction left unmatched. The germline gives CDR1 SGHKS, CDR2 YYEKEE (reference sequence). The CDR3 nucleotides are TGTGCCAGCAGCTTGGACGGGACAGTCGCCTACGAGCAGTACTTC. Its translation is CASSLDGTVAYEQYF.

The V gene is TRBV7-2, the J gene TRBJ2-1; 15 bases map to TRBD2. Per germline, CDR1 SGHTA and CDR2 FQGNSA. Germline trimming cut 5 bases from V and 1 base from J; bases unmatched to any gene: 6. The CDR3 extends over 18 amino acids. CDR3: CASSPSGTSGRSYNEQFF. The CDR3 DNA reads TGTGCCAGCAGCCCCTCCGGGACTAGCGGGAGGTCCTACAATGAGCAGTTCTTC.

This clone has a single count. The chain combines TRBV10-3 with TRBJ1-3, with D uncertain. The germline gives CDR1 ENHRY, CDR2 SYGVKD. V was cut by 11 bases and J by 4 bases, with 18 bases left in between. The CDR3 covers 14 residues. This CDR3 reads CAAMLPGSGNTIYF. In DNA, the CDR3 is TGTGCCGCCATGCTGCCCGGGTCCGGAAACACCATATATTTT.

The CDR3 region is CASSYDRGGHGYTF. DNA of the CDR3: TGTGCCAGCAGTTACGACAGGGGAGGACATGGCTACACCTTC. This chain connects TRBV6-2 or TRBV6-3 to TRBJ1-2, with 8 bases fitting TRBD1. Trimming at V came to 2 bases and at J to 6 bases, leaving 5 bases not matched to a gene. Germline V CDR1 and CDR2: MNHEY, SVGEGT. This CDR3 comprises 14 residues.

V usage is TRBV7-9 and J usage is TRBJ2-4; a possible D gene is TRBD1 (6 bases). CDR1 and CDR2 from the germline V gene are SEHNR and FQNEAQ (reference sequence). The CDR3 has 15 amino acids. V lost 5 bases and J lost 7, with 18 bases in between. The CDR3 DNA reads TGTGCCAGCAGCACAATAACAGGGATTGCGAACATTCAGTACTTC. Its translation: CASSTITGIANIQYF.

The chain links TRBV3-1 (or the pseudogene TRBV3-2) to TRBJ2-4; no reliable D call. The CDR3 runs to 16 residues. V dropped 0 bases and J dropped 7 bases, with 16 bases sitting between them. Germline loops: CDR1 LGHDT, CDR2 YNNKEL (reference sequence). As DNA, the CDR3 is TGTGCCAGCAGCCAAGAGGTAGCTGGGTCGGAGAACATTCAGTACTTC. Protein: CASSQEVAGSENIQYF.

The chain joins TRBV28 to TRBJ2-5; 8 nucleotides agree with TRBD2. The trim removed 7 bases at V and 1 base at J, leaving 5 bases unmatched. There are 14 residues in the CDR3. From germline, CDR1 is MDHEN and CDR2 SYDVKM. The CDR3 protein is CASNAGGLQETQYF. DNA of the CDR3: TGTGCCAGCAATGCGGGGGGCCTCCAAGAGACCCAGTACTTC.

This clone is a singleton in its sample. The chain has TRBV5-5 and TRBJ1-4, with D possibly matching TRBD1 (5 bases). V was shortened by 3 bases and J by 8 bases, with 14 bases between the two germline ends. The CDR3 runs to 14 residues. Germline CDR1 is SGHKS and CDR2 is YYEKEE (reference sequence). In DNA form, the CDR3 reads TGTGCCAGCAGCTCCAGGGATATTCAAGAAAAACTGTTTTTT. Translation: CASSSRDIQEKLFF.

This chain connects TRBV7-2 to TRBJ2-5, with TRBD2 matching over 10 bases. The CDR3 sequence is 18 residues long. Germline V gives CDR1 SGHTA, CDR2 FQGNSA. The J segment lost 2 bases and the V segment lost 1 base, leaving 10 bases of the junction unmatched. CDR3 residues: CASSLVASGGRVQETQYF. CDR3 DNA sequence: TGTGCCAGCAGCTTAGTGGCTAGCGGGGGAAGGGTACAAGAGACCCAGTACTTC.

The rearrangement links TRBV5-6 to TRBJ1-6; tentatively, D is TRBD1 (6 bases). V lost 2 bases and J lost 9, with 18 bases in between. This CDR3 is built from 16 residues. The germline gives CDR1 SGHDT, CDR2 YYEEEE. The CDR3 sequence is CASSFLRTGSGSPLHF. CDR3 DNA sequence: TGTGCCAGCAGCTTTCTCCGAACAGGGTCGGGTTCACCCCTCCACTTT.

J is TRBJ2-1 and V is TRBV2; 8 bases are shared with TRBD1. Germline assignment: CDR1 SNHLY and CDR2 FYNNEI. This CDR3 is 13 amino acids long. Germline trimming cut 6 bases from V and 7 bases from J; bases unmatched to any gene: 5. CDR3 sequence (DNA): TGTGCCAGCAGGGACCAGGGGGCGAATGAGCAGTTCTTC. Translating gives CASRDQGANEQFF.

The rearrangement links TRBV11-3 to TRBJ2-5, with unresolved D. The CDR3 covers 13 residues. Germline CDR1 and CDR2: SGHNT and YENEEA. Deletions cut 5 bases from V and 5 bases from J, with 12 bases between. DNA of the CDR3: TGTGCCAGCAGCCGCGGCCCCGACGAGACCCAGTACTTC. Residues: CASSRGPDETQYF.

The chain combines TRBV5-6 with TRBJ1-6, with no clear D. Germline values: CDR1 SGHDT, CDR2 YYEEEE. Trimming pared 3 bases from V and 10 bases from J, leaving 17 bases between. There are 15 residues in the CDR3. The CDR3 region has the DNA TGTGCCAGCAGCTCCCTTGGATCCCGAGGATCACCCCTCCACTTT. Translated: CASSSLGSRGSPLHF.

The CDR3 coding sequence is TGTGCCAGCAGCGCGGGACTAGCGGGAGCGAGTCAAGAGACCCAGTACTTC. This codes for CASSAGLAGASQETQYF. The rearrangement uses TRBV9 and TRBJ2-5; 14 positions match TRBD2. Trimming took 3 bases from V and 2 from J; bases not matched to a gene: 6. Germline loops: CDR1 SGDLS, CDR2 YYNGEE. This CDR3 spans 17 amino acids.

In nucleotides, the CDR3 is TGTGCCAGCAGCCACAATCCCGGCCCGGGTTATGGCTACACCTTC. Encoded protein: CASSHNPGPGYGYTF. The chain recombines TRBV3-1 (or the pseudogene TRBV3-2) with TRBJ1-2; no reliable D call. Looked up from germline, CDR1 is LGHDT and CDR2 is YNNKEL (reference sequence). V shed 3 bases and J shed 5 bases, with 16 bases lying between them. The CDR3 sequence is 15 residues long.

The genes are TRBV5-8 and TRBJ1-5; perhaps TRBD1 as D (6 bases). Trimming removed 3 bases at V and 2 bases at J, with 21 bases between. The CDR3 has 18 residues. Per the germline V gene, CDR1 is SGHTS and CDR2 is YDEGEE. The CDR3 protein is CASSSGRVGGPGNQPQHF. For the CDR3, the DNA is TGTGCCAGCAGCTCGGGACGGGTCGGGGGGCCGGGCAATCAGCCCCAGCATTTT.